The TCR beta chain under discussion was sequenced for a study of cytomegalovirus exposure and HLA in healthy donors. Study-wide results and limits: Rarity held for most TCR sequences, but there were some public TCRs that occurred in many donors. In vitro checks showed that a few CMV-associated chains really do target CMV antigens. The study put under 200 TCR beta chains on its list as cytomegalovirus-associated.

TCRdb's table, derived via immunoSEQ multiplex PCR, lists solely in-frame clones and lacks some. This sample yields over 110,000 clones, of which 80% to 90% are seen a single time; 1.4% belongs to the top ten. The table lists this clone with a count of one. Antigen: not known. The donors were in the approximately 120-subject validation cohort, distinct from the approximately 700-subject first cohort. CDR3 length: 15 amino acids. V gave up 0 bases and J gave up 2 bases; unmatched junction bases: 2. The germline gives CDR1 LGHNA, CDR2 YNFKEQ. The clonotype was recovered from a woman in her twenties or thirties in good health and CMV-seronegative. The chain recombines TRBV4-2 with TRBJ2-7; the match to TRBD2 covers 9 bases. The sample was PBMCs. The DNA for the CDR3 is TGTGCCAGCAGCCAAGATGCTAGCGGGGCCTACGAGCAGTACTTC. Protein product: CASSQDASGAYEQYF.